This entry concerns a single TCR beta chain. Germline and junction disagree at one end, which may indicate a read error. Method: immunoSEQ multiplex PCR; TCRdb's copy keeps in-frame clones and lacks some. The profile shows 70,000 to 90,000 clones, approximately 84% of them singletons. Blood samples were obtained at baseline, cycle 4 day 1, and cycle 7 day 1. This specimen belongs to a study of OX40 agonist ivuxolimab in advanced cancers. CDR3 size: 15 residues. Germline CDR1 and CDR2: SSHAT and FNYEAQ (reference sequence). This receptor was obtained from an adult with an advanced solid tumor such as melanoma, head and neck, liver or kidney cancer. The starting material was CD4+ or CD8+ T cells sorted from blood, obtained in a trial of the OX40 agonist ivuxolimab. The chain recombines TRBV7-7 with TRBJ2-7; weak D call: TRBD1 (5 bases). The CDR3 DNA is TGTGCTAGCAGCCTCGGACGCGACGGCAGGGACGAGCAGTACTTC. Translation gives CASSLGRDGRDEQYF.